What follows are 10 T cell receptor beta chains derived from one specimen sequenced in a study of shared clonotypes between healthy human individuals. The assay was immunoSEQ multiplex PCR, and TCRdb's table has in-frame clones only and misses some. Here the sample spans about 960,000 clones, about 80% being singletons. Sequenced sample: memory CD4+ T cells sorted from blood. Sample subset: CD45RA-negative fraction. These receptors were taken from a man between 18 and 35 years old in good health.

About this clone itself: The sample contains more than one DNA sequence encoding this CDR3. The gene calls are TRBV28 and TRBJ2-7; D call uncertain. Germline values: CDR1 MDHEN, CDR2 SYDVKM. Trimming removed 9 bases at V and 2 bases at J, with 5 bases between. The CDR3 length is 10 residues. CDR3 sequence reads: CASGPYEQYF. CDR3 in DNA: TGTGCCAGTGGTCCCTACGAGCAGTACTTC.

The V and J genes are TRBV18 and TRBJ1-1; a possible D gene is TRBD1 (5 bases). Germline CDR1 is KGHSH and CDR2 is LQKENI. Trimming stripped 3 bases from V and 5 bases from J, with 16 bases between. The CDR3 runs 15 residues. CDR3 in DNA: TGTGCCAGCTCACCTTACAAGGGGCGGAGTACTGAAGCTTTCTTT. It encodes CASSPYKGRSTEAFF.

This clone was detected only a few times. CDR3 protein: CAWSQGYGNTIYF. The CDR3 DNA follows: TGTGCCTGGAGTCAGGGATATGGAAACACCATATATTTT. This chain links TRBV30 with TRBJ1-3, with D perhaps matching TRBD1 (5 bases). Germline values: CDR1 GTSNPN, CDR2 SVGIG (reference sequence). V lost 2 bases and J lost 3, with 8 bases in between. This CDR3 comprises 13 residues.

CDR3 amino acids: CASSVDLVAKNIQYF. The CDR3 bases are TGCGCCAGCAGCGTGGACCTAGTAGCCAAAAACATTCAGTACTTC. The chain uses TRBV5-1 and TRBJ2-4; D unresolved. Germline-derived CDR1 and CDR2 are SGHRS and YFSETQ. With 4 bases removed from V and 0 bases from J, the gap between germline ends came to 11 bases. This CDR3 has 15 amino acids.

Only a few counts were recorded for this clone. This chain joins TRBV7-9 and TRBJ2-7; 12 nucleotides match TRBD2. The CDR3 is 17 amino acids. The germline V gene encodes CDR1 SEHNR and CDR2 FQNEAQ (reference sequence). Losses at the gene ends were 5 bases for V and 6 bases for J; bases not matched to a gene: 14. The CDR3 sequence is CASSPQRSTSGRTEQYF. Here the CDR3 DNA reads TGTGCCAGCAGCCCCCAGCGGAGCACTAGCGGGAGGACCGAGCAGTACTTC.

V usage is TRBV27 and J usage is TRBJ1-3, with D perhaps matching TRBD1 (5 bases). Germline V gene data show CDR1 as MNHEY and CDR2 as SMNVEV (reference sequence). This CDR3 region has 16 residues. The V end was cut by 5 bases, the J end by 2 bases, with 16 bases between. The DNA of the CDR3 is TGTGCCAGCAGTCCCAGGGTGGTGGCACCTGGAAACACCATATATTTT. Translation gives CASSPRVVAPGNTIYF.

The V gene is TRBV5-4, the J gene TRBJ2-1; D is perhaps TRBD1 (5 bases). With 3 bases removed from V and 0 bases from J, the gap between germline ends came to 16 bases. The germline gives CDR1 SGHNT, CDR2 YYREEE (reference sequence). CDR3 size: 17 residues. This chain's CDR3 is CASSWQQAFSSYNEQFF. CDR3 DNA: TGTGCCAGCAGCTGGCAACAGGCCTTCAGCTCCTACAATGAGCAGTTCTTC.

Of note for this clone: The sample holds other DNA sequences that translate to the same CDR3. The chain has TRBV5-1 and TRBJ2-7, with D maybe TRBD1 (6 bases). The CDR3 spans 13 residues. Germline values: CDR1 SGHRS, CDR2 YFSETQ. V lost 1 base to trimming and J lost 4 bases, with 9 bases between them. CDR3 coding DNA: TGCGCCAGCAGCTTGACAGGGCCTTACGAGCAGTACTTC. Translated, it gives CASSLTGPYEQYF.

This clone was picked up a small number of times. The chain employs TRBV15 and TRBJ2-2, with D tentatively TRBD2 (6 bases). Trimming removed 5 bases from V and 0 bases from J, with 13 bases in between. This CDR3 spans 16 amino acids. Germline values: CDR1 LNHNV, CDR2 YYDKDF (reference sequence). As DNA, the CDR3 is TGTGCCACCAGCCGAGCGGGTCCCGCGAACACCGGGGAGCTGTTTTTT. This translates into CATSRAGPANTGELFF.

The chain has TRBV5-4 and TRBJ1-1; D gene uncertain. V was cut by 6 bases and J by 0 bases, with 12 bases left in between. CDR1 is SGHNT, CDR2 YYREEE, per germline (reference sequence). The CDR3 sequence is 14 residues long. The CDR3 reads CASKNRGLNTEAFF. CDR3 DNA sequence: TGTGCCAGCAAGAATCGAGGGCTGAACACTGAAGCTTTCTTT.